The 3 T cell receptor beta chains in this list originate from one sample, sequenced in a study of blood T cell repertoires in COVID-19. Assay: immunoSEQ multiplex PCR; the TCRdb copy retains only in-frame clones and omits some. In the table there are roughly 60,000 clones, approximately 88% of which are singletons. The sequenced sample was peripheral blood. These receptor sequences come from a man between 25 and 39 years old with COVID-19, enrolled during active disease.

The chain joins TRBV10-3 to TRBJ1-5; D might be TRBD1 (6 bases). Germline V gene sequence: CDR1 ENHRY, CDR2 SYGVKD. V was cut by 2 bases and J by 6 bases, with 14 bases left in between. CDR3 length: 15 amino acids. This CDR3 reads CAISETGLGGQPQHF. The CDR3 nucleotides read TGTGCCATCAGTGAGACGGGGTTAGGGGGTCAGCCCCAGCATTTT.

To note about this clone: The germline gene is not matched at one end of the junction; a read error may be the cause. The CDR3 DNA is TGTGCCACCTCAAGGTCTAGCGGGCTTTCCTACGAGCAGTACTTC. Its protein product is CATSRSSGLSYEQYF. This sequence joins TRBV18 and TRBJ2-7; 8 bases map to TRBD2. Germline CDR1 is KGHSH and CDR2 is LQKENI. This CDR3 contains 15 residues.

The CDR3 sequence is CASSLGRSNEKLFF. In nucleotides, the CDR3 is TGTGCCAGCAGCTTGGGGCGTTCTAATGAAAAACTGTTTTTT. The chain employs TRBV7-2 and TRBJ1-4, with D tentatively TRBD1 (5 bases). Trimming removed 3 bases at V and 3 bases at J, with 8 bases between. The CDR3 spans 14 residues. Germline loops: CDR1 SGHTA, CDR2 FQGNSA. The variable domain in full, completed from reference TRBV7-2 and TRBJ1-4, reads GAGVSQSPSNKVTEKGKDVELRCDPISGHTALYWYRQSLGQGLEFLIYFQGNSAPDKSGLPSDRFSAERTGGSVSTLTIQRTQQEDSAVYLCASSLGRSNEKLFFGSGTQLSVL.